Listed below are T cell receptor beta chains from one sample, sequenced in a study of cytomegalovirus exposure and HLA in healthy donors. TCRdb's copy holds only in-frame clones and misses some; the assay was immunoSEQ multiplex PCR. The sample holds roughly 230,000 clones, 80% to 95% seen once. Sequencing was done on a sample of PBMCs. These TCRs come from a woman between 25 and 40 years old in good health and CMV-seronegative. CDR3s include the opening cysteine and the closing phenylalanine or tryptophan. The D gene is left open where the match is weak. Size is omitted from some rows. Given values are once, few, many or a class for expanded clones.

V gene: TRBV27
clone size: .
D gene: .
J gene: TRBJ2-3
CDR3 protein: CASSLMGTTDTQYF
CDR3 DNA: TGTGCCAGCAGTTTAATGGGTACCACAGATACGCAGTATTTT

V gene: TRBV13
clone size: .
D gene: TRBD2
J gene: TRBJ2-1
CDR3 protein: CASSLGLIAGANEQFF
CDR3 DNA: TGTGCCAGCAGCTTAGGCCTAATAGCGGGAGCCAATGAGCAGTTCTTC

V gene: TRBV19
clone size: .
D gene: TRBD1
J gene: TRBJ1-4
CDR3 protein: CASRTTGIDEKLFF
CDR3 DNA: TGTGCCAGTAGAACGACAGGGATTGATGAAAAACTGTTTTTT

V gene: TRBV4-1
clone size: .
D gene: .
J gene: TRBJ1-1
CDR3 protein: CASSQGENRDAEAFF
CDR3 DNA: TGCGCCAGCAGCCAAGGAGAAAACAGGGATGCTGAAGCTTTCTTT

V gene: TRBV12-5
clone size: .
D gene: TRBD1
J gene: TRBJ2-5
CDR3 protein: CASGGTGGLETQYF
CDR3 DNA: TGTGCTAGTGGGGGGACAGGGGGTCTGGAGACCCAGTACTTC

V gene: TRBV27
clone size: .
D gene: .
J gene: TRBJ1-1
CDR3 protein: CASSLWGNTEAFF
CDR3 DNA: TGTGCCAGCAGTTTATGGGGGAACACTGAAGCTTTCTTT

V gene: TRBV4-1
clone size: .
D gene: TRBD2
J gene: TRBJ2-3
CDR3 protein: CASSPTSGVADTQYF
CDR3 DNA: TGCGCCAGCAGCCCGACTAGCGGGGTTGCAGATACGCAGTATTTT

V gene: TRBV9
clone size: once
D gene: TRBD1
J gene: TRBJ2-1
CDR3 protein: CASSVAAGGQNEQFF
CDR3 DNA: TGTGCCAGCAGCGTAGCTGCAGGGGGCCAGAATGAGCAGTTCTTC

V gene: TRBV19
clone size: .
D gene: .
J gene: TRBJ2-2
CDR3 protein: CASRTVTGELFF
CDR3 DNA: TGTGCCAGTAGAACAGTAACCGGGGAGCTGTTTTTT

V gene: TRBV5-1
clone size: .
D gene: TRBD2
J gene: TRBJ2-7
CDR3 protein: CASSLAGGGTYEQYF
CDR3 DNA: TGCGCCAGCAGCTTGGCGGGCGGGGGAACCTACGAGCAGTACTTC

V gene: TRBV28
clone size: .
D gene: .
J gene: TRBJ2-7
CDR3 protein: CASRPRTVTYEQYF
CDR3 DNA: TGTGCCAGCAGGCCTAGGACAGTCACCTACGAGCAGTACTTC

V gene: TRBV15
clone size: few
D gene: .
J gene: TRBJ2-7
CDR3 protein: CATSSEGRHEQYF
CDR3 DNA: TGTGCCACCAGCAGTGAGGGCCGCCACGAGCAGTACTTC

V gene: TRBV9
clone size: .
D gene: .
J gene: TRBJ2-7
CDR3 protein: CASSVNPAGEQYF
CDR3 DNA: TGTGCCAGCAGCGTAAACCCCGCCGGGGAGCAGTACTTC

V gene: TRBV7-6
clone size: once
D gene: TRBD1
J gene: TRBJ2-1
CDR3 protein: CASSIDRVSTNEQFF
CDR3 DNA: TGTGCCAGCAGCATAGACAGGGTTTCCACCAATGAGCAGTTCTTC

V gene: TRBV30
clone size: .
D gene: TRBD2
J gene: TRBJ2-1
CDR3 protein: CAWGGLAGVSSYNEQFF
CDR3 DNA: TGTGCCTGGGGGGGACTAGCGGGAGTGTCGTCCTACAATGAGCAGTTCTTC

V gene: TRBV15
clone size: .
D gene: .
J gene: TRBJ1-5
CDR3 protein: CATSRAPPIFGGNQPQHF
CDR3 DNA: TGTGCCACCAGCAGGGCTCCCCCTATTTTTGGAGGCAATCAGCCCCAGCATTTT

V gene: TRBV27
clone size: .
D gene: .
J gene: TRBJ2-2
CDR3 protein: CASSSTGRLMGELFF
CDR3 DNA: TGTGCCAGCAGTTCTACGGGACGTTTAATGGGGGAGCTGTTTTTT

V gene: TRBV5-4
clone size: .
D gene: TRBD1
J gene: TRBJ1-2
CDR3 protein: CASSRAGTAYGYTF
CDR3 DNA: TGTGCCAGCAGCAGAGCCGGGACAGCCTATGGCTACACCTTC

V gene: TRBV5-8
clone size: .
D gene: .
J gene: TRBJ2-2
CDR3 protein: CASSPGITAGELFF
CDR3 DNA: TGTGCCAGCAGCCCTGGGATCACTGCCGGGGAGCTGTTTTTT

V gene: TRBV7-9
clone size: .
D gene: TRBD1
J gene: TRBJ1-2
CDR3 protein: CASSSLRQGREGYTF
CDR3 DNA: TGTGCCAGCAGCTCCCTCAGACAGGGCCGGGAAGGCTACACCTTC

V gene: TRBV4-2
clone size: .
D gene: .
J gene: TRBJ1-4
CDR3 protein: CASSQAKNFRRDNVANEKLFF
CDR3 DNA: TGTGCCAGCAGCCAAGCGAAAAACTTCCGGCGGGATAACGTGGCTAATGAAAAACTGTTTTTT

V gene: TRBV7-3
clone size: .
D gene: TRBD2
J gene: TRBJ2-7
CDR3 protein: CASSLGTSGSYEQYF
CDR3 DNA: TGTGCCAGCAGCCTCGGGACTAGCGGGAGCTACGAGCAGTACTTC

V gene: TRBV7-2
clone size: .
D gene: TRBD2
J gene: TRBJ2-7
CDR3 protein: CASSSGLAGGLYEQYF
CDR3 DNA: TGTGCCAGCAGCTCGGGACTAGCGGGAGGTCTCTACGAGCAGTACTTC

V gene: TRBV28
clone size: .
D gene: .
J gene: TRBJ2-3
CDR3 protein: CASSLFDGTDTQYF
CDR3 DNA: TGTGCCAGCAGTTTATTCGACGGGACAGATACGCAGTATTTT

V gene: TRBV5-4
clone size: .
D gene: .
J gene: TRBJ2-1
CDR3 protein: CASSLQHEQFF
CDR3 DNA: TGTGCCAGCAGCTTGCAACATGAGCAGTTCTTC

V gene: TRBV11-2
clone size: .
D gene: .
J gene: TRBJ1-4
CDR3 protein: CASSFSGFGSNEKLFF
CDR3 DNA: TGTGCCAGCAGCTTCTCTGGGTTCGGTAGTAATGAAAAACTGTTTTTT

V gene: TRBV13
clone size: .
D gene: TRBD1
J gene: TRBJ1-4
CDR3 protein: CASSQGATNEKLFF
CDR3 DNA: TGTGCCAGCAGTCAGGGGGCAACTAATGAAAAACTGTTTTTT

V gene: TRBV11-2
clone size: .
D gene: .
J gene: TRBJ2-7
CDR3 protein: CASRRRLGEPYEQYF
CDR3 DNA: TGTGCCAGCAGAAGACGACTAGGAGAGCCCTACGAGCAGTACTTC

V gene: TRBV11-3
clone size: .
D gene: .
J gene: TRBJ2-5
CDR3 protein: CASSLALSGEETQYF
CDR3 DNA: TGTGCCAGCAGCTTAGCGTTGTCAGGGGAAGAGACCCAGTACTTC

V gene: TRBV4-1
clone size: few
D gene: .
J gene: TRBJ2-1
CDR3 protein: CASSLGLGGGDEQFF
CDR3 DNA: TGCGCCAGCAGCCTAGGACTGGGGGGAGGTGATGAGCAGTTCTTC

V gene: TRBV5-1
clone size: .
D gene: .
J gene: TRBJ2-2
CDR3 protein: CASSGTGELFF
CDR3 DNA: TGCGCCAGCAGTGGCACCGGGGAGCTGTTTTTT

V gene: TRBV11-3
clone size: .
D gene: .
J gene: TRBJ2-7
CDR3 protein: CASSIDYYEQYF
CDR3 DNA: TGTGCCAGCAGCATAGACTACTACGAGCAGTACTTC

V gene: TRBV6-5
clone size: .
D gene: TRBD1
J gene: TRBJ1-1
CDR3 protein: CASSRQGTPPAFF
CDR3 DNA: TGTGCCAGCAGCCGACAGGGGACCCCTCCGGCTTTCTTT

V gene: TRBV28
clone size: .
D gene: .
J gene: TRBJ1-5
CDR3 protein: CASSQITGEPQHF
CDR3 DNA: TGTGCCAGCAGTCAGATAACAGGTGAGCCCCAGCATTTT

V gene: TRBV6-1
clone size: .
D gene: TRBD1
J gene: TRBJ2-2
CDR3 protein: CASSGPQGANTGELFF
CDR3 DNA: TGTGCCAGCAGTGGCCCCCAGGGGGCTAACACCGGGGAGCTGTTTTTT

V gene: TRBV7-3
clone size: .
D gene: TRBD1
J gene: TRBJ2-7
CDR3 protein: CASSPTGVREQYF
CDR3 DNA: TGTGCCAGCAGCCCCACAGGGGTGCGCGAGCAGTACTTC

V gene: TRBV6-4
clone size: .
D gene: .
J gene: TRBJ2-3
CDR3 protein: CASSTSGGTDTQYF
CDR3 DNA: TGTGCCAGCAGCACTTCGGGGGGCACAGATACGCAGTATTTT

V gene: TRBV5-1
clone size: once
D gene: TRBD2
J gene: TRBJ2-7
CDR3 protein: CASSLNSGSSYEQYF
CDR3 DNA: TGCGCCAGCAGCTTGAATAGCGGGAGCTCCTACGAGCAGTACTTC

V gene: TRBV9
clone size: .
D gene: .
J gene: TRBJ1-3
CDR3 protein: CASSVEIGPYESGNTIYF
CDR3 DNA: TGTGCCAGCAGCGTGGAGATCGGGCCGTACGAATCTGGAAACACCATATATTTT

V gene: TRBV5-1
clone size: once
D gene: TRBD1
J gene: TRBJ2-1
CDR3 protein: CASSTRTGGVEQFF
CDR3 DNA: TGCGCCAGCAGCACAAGGACAGGGGGTGTTGAGCAGTTCTTC

V gene: TRBV20-1
clone size: .
D gene: TRBD1
J gene: TRBJ2-3
CDR3 protein: CSAKGQGTQYF
CDR3 DNA: TGCAGTGCTAAAGGACAGGGTACGCAGTATTTT

V gene: TRBV25-1
clone size: .
D gene: .
J gene: TRBJ2-5
CDR3 protein: CASSELTQYF
CDR3 DNA: TGTGCCAGCAGTGAATTGACCCAGTACTTC

V gene: TRBV28
clone size: .
D gene: .
J gene: TRBJ2-4
CDR3 protein: CASRTPGGNIQYF
CDR3 DNA: TGTGCCAGCAGAACCCCCGGGGGAAACATTCAGTACTTC

V gene: TRBV25-1
clone size: .
D gene: TRBD1
J gene: TRBJ1-4
CDR3 protein: CASSARSGTAINEKLFF
CDR3 DNA: TGTGCCAGCAGTGCGAGATCCGGGACAGCTATCAATGAAAAACTGTTTTTT

V gene: TRBV6-5
clone size: .
D gene: TRBD1
J gene: TRBJ1-2
CDR3 protein: CASSSGTGDGYTF
CDR3 DNA: TGTGCCAGCAGTTCCGGGACAGGGGATGGCTACACCTTC

V gene: TRBV2
clone size: few
D gene: TRBD1
J gene: TRBJ2-7
CDR3 protein: CASSVIGTGGEQYF
CDR3 DNA: TGTGCCAGCAGTGTTATCGGGACAGGGGGCGAGCAGTACTTC

V gene: TRBV9
clone size: .
D gene: .
J gene: TRBJ2-5
CDR3 protein: CASSPPGSGSEETQYF
CDR3 DNA: TGTGCCAGCAGCCCACCCGGTTCGGGCAGCGAAGAGACCCAGTACTTC